This T cell receptor beta chain was recorded in a study of blood T cell repertoires in COVID-19. Germline assignment: CDR1 SGHNT and CDR2 YYREEE (reference sequence). Trimming took 3 bases from V and 8 from J, leaving 17 bases between them. The CDR3 is 15 residues long. Clones were read by immunoSEQ multiplex PCR, and TCRdb kept only the in-frame ones, dropping some. This sample yields a few hundred thousand clones, of which 70% to 90% are seen a single time; 0.87% belongs to the top ten. The source is a human donor with COVID-19, enrolled during active disease. The donor label of this sample is uncertain. Sequencing was carried out using peripheral blood. The rearrangement joins TRBV5-4 to TRBJ1-4, with D tentatively TRBD1 (6 bases). The CDR3 region is CASSSMGDIAEKLFF. CDR3 nucleotides: TGTGCCAGCAGCTCCATGGGGGACATCGCGGAAAAACTGTTTTTT.